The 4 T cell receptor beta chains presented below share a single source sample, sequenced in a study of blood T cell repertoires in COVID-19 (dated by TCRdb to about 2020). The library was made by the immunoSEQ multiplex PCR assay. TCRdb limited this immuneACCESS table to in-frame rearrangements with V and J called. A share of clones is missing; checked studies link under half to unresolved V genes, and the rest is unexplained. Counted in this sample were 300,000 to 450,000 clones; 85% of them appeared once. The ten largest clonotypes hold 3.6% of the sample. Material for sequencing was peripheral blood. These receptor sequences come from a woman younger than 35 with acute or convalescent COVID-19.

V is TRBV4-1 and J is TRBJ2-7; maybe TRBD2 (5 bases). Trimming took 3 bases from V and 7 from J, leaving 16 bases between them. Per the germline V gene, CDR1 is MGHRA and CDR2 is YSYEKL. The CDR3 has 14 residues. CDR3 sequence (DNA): TGCGCCAGCAGCCACCTGTGGAGCCGGGAAGAGCAGTACTTC. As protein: CASSHLWSREEQYF.

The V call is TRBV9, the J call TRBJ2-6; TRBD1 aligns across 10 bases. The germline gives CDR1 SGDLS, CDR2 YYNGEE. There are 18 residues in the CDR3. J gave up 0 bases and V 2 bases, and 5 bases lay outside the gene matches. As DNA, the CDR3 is TGTGCCAGCAGCGTCTCCGGGACAGGGGTCTCTGGGGCCAACGTCCTGACTTTC. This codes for CASSVSGTGVSGANVLTF.

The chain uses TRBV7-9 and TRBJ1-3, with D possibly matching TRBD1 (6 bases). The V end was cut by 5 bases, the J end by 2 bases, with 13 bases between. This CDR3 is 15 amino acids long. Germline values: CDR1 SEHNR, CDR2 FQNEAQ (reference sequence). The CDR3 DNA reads TGTGCCAGCAGCCGAAGTACAGGGACTGGAAACACCATATATTTT. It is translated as CASSRSTGTGNTIYF.

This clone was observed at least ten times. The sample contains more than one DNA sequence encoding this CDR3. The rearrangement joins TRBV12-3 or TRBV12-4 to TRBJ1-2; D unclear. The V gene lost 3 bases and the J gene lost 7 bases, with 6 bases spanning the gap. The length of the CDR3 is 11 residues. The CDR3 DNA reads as TGTGCCAGCAGTTTGCGGGGTGGCTACACCTTC. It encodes CASSLRGGYTF.